This T cell receptor (beta chain) derives from a study of CD8+CD57+ T cells in acquired aplastic anemia. Study-wide context: Yields of DNA that came from sorted CD4+ and CD8+ cells averaged roughly 3.2 ug. Findings of the study overall: Roughly 27 shared CD8+ CDR3s appeared highly expressed within patients' immunodominant clones.

This CDR3 has 17 residues. The germline V gene has CDR1 MNHEY and CDR2 SVGAGI. V lost 0 bases and J lost 3; bases outside the gene matches: 10. By flow cytometry, patients selected for sequencing had shown an expansion of CD8+CD57+ cells. On this clonotype itself: Its specificity is unknown.

CDR3 and TCR beta VDJ profiling relied on a genomic DNA template. Each CDR3 protein gets one entry after TCRdb re-called the reads with MiXCR. The sample lists 120,000 or so distinct CDR3 sequences; 30% to 45% were seen once. Sequenced sample: sorted CD4+, CD8+, or CD8+CD57+ T cells (not recorded which) from PBMCs. The chain combines TRBV6-5 with TRBJ1-2, with 7 positions matching TRBD1. This TCR came from a human donor with aplastic anemia. CDR3 residues: CASSYSPRRGLYYGYTF. CDR3 bases: TGTGCCAGCAGTTACTCACCGAGGAGGGGGCTATACTATGGCTACACCTTC.